This passage covers 11 T cell receptor beta chains from one sample sequenced in a study of blood T cell repertoires in COVID-19. Profiling relied on immunoSEQ multiplex PCR, and the TCRdb table lists in-frame clones only, not all of them. The sample holds around 210,000 clones; around 90% are singletons and the top ten take 6.5% to 9.5%. Sequencing used PBMCs or T cells enriched from blood (not recorded which). These receptors all stem from a woman under 30 who had recovered from COVID-19.

The CDR3 is CASSLGNPDTQYF. CDR3 nucleotide sequence: TGTGCCAGCAGTCTGGGCAACCCAGATACGCAGTATTTT. The chain is built from TRBV28 and TRBJ2-3, with D unresolved. The CDR3 covers 13 residues. V shed 5 bases and J shed 4 bases, with 10 bases lying between them. Germline CDR1 MDHEN, CDR2 SYDVKM. The complete variable domain, with remaining parts taken from reference TRBV28 and TRBJ2-3, reads DVKVTQSSRYLVKRTGEKVFLECVQDMDHENMFWYRQDPGLGLRLIYFSYDVKMKEKGDIPEGYSVSREKKERFSLILESASTNQTSMYLCASSLGNPDTQYFGPGTRLTVL.

This rearrangement joins TRBV28 to TRBJ2-7, with 7 bases aligning to TRBD1. The V gene's germline CDR1 is MDHEN and CDR2 SYDVKM. The CDR3 is 14 residues long. The V and J ends lost 5 bases and 3 bases, in that order; junction bases with no gene match: 7. CDR3 protein: CASSPPGQIYEQYF. The CDR3 region has the DNA TGTGCCAGCAGTCCTCCGGGACAGATCTACGAGCAGTACTTC. The complete variable domain, with remaining parts taken from reference TRBV28 and TRBJ2-7, reads DVKVTQSSRYLVKRTGEKVFLECVQDMDHENMFWYRQDPGLGLRLIYFSYDVKMKEKGDIPEGYSVSREKKERFSLILESASTNQTSMYLCASSPPGQIYEQYFGPGTRLTVT.

V is TRBV24-1 and J is TRBJ1-1; TRBD1 matches at 8 bases. V shed 10 bases and J 0 bases; nucleotides not matched to a gene: 3. The CDR3 has 13 residues. Germline V gene sequence: CDR1 KGHDR, CDR2 SFDVKD. CDR3 in amino acids: CATGDRMNTEAFF. The DNA for the CDR3 is TGTGCCACGGGGGACAGGATGAACACTGAAGCTTTCTTT.

This chain joins TRBV28 and TRBJ1-6; 7 nucleotides match TRBD1. The CDR3 length is 14 residues. Germline V gene lookup returns CDR1 MDHEN and CDR2 SYDVKM. The J segment lost 8 bases and the V segment lost 2 bases, leaving 3 bases of the junction unmatched. The chain's CDR3 is CASSLTGVHSPLHF. CDR3 bases: TGTGCCAGCAGTTTAACAGGGGTCCATTCACCCCTCCACTTT.

The J gene is TRBJ2-2, the V gene TRBV5-1; the D gene is possibly TRBD2 (6 bases). V lost 4 bases to trimming and J lost 1 base, with 14 bases between them. This CDR3 contains 16 residues. From germline, CDR1 is SGHRS and CDR2 YFSETQ. CDR3 DNA sequence: TGCGCCAGCAGCCTCCCCGAAGCGGGGAACACCGGGGAGCTGTTTTTT. This gives the protein CASSLPEAGNTGELFF.

The chain's CDR3 is CASSSPVTGELFF. Written as DNA, the CDR3 is TGTGCCAGCAGCTCACCAGTCACCGGGGAGCTGTTTTTT. This sequence joins TRBV7-9 and TRBJ2-2; D is ambiguous. The CDR3 length is 13 residues. Germline CDR1 SEHNR, CDR2 FQNEAQ (reference sequence). V lost 4 bases to trimming and J lost 4 bases, with 7 bases between them.

The table lists this clone with a few counts. This sequence joins TRBV7-9 and TRBJ2-3; D unclear. V was shortened by 5 bases and J by 6 bases, with 12 bases between the two germline ends. Germline V lookup: CDR1 SEHNR, CDR2 FQNEAQ (reference sequence). This CDR3 comprises 13 residues. CDR3 sequence (DNA): TGTGCCAGCAGCGGATCATGGGCGGATACGCAGTATTTT. Translated: CASSGSWADTQYF. Filled out from reference TRBV7-9 and TRBJ2-3, the complete variable domain reads DTGVSQNPRHKITKRGQNVTFRCDPISEHNRLYWYRQTLGQGPEFLTYFQNEAQLEKSRLLSDRFSAERPKGSFSTLEIQRTEQGDSAMYLCASSGSWADTQYFGPGTRLTVL.

The chain has TRBV6-4 and TRBJ2-3; 10 bases agree with TRBD2. The J segment lost 3 bases and the V segment lost 4 bases, leaving 7 bases of the junction unmatched. The CDR3 contains 16 residues. Germline CDR1 reads MRHNA; CDR2 reads SNTAGT. The CDR3 region has the DNA TGTGCCAGCAGTGTGGAAGCGGGGGGGCAGACAGATACGCAGTATTTT. Translation gives CASSVEAGGQTDTQYF.

This clone was found once. The chain recombines TRBV27 with TRBJ2-3, with D perhaps matching TRBD2 (6 bases). CDR3 length: 12 residues. Looked up from germline, CDR1 is MNHEY and CDR2 is SMNVEV (reference sequence). Trimming removed 2 bases at V and 10 bases at J, with 10 bases between. This CDR3 reads CASSLGGNAQYF. In nucleotides, the CDR3 is TGTGCCAGCAGTTTAGGAGGGAATGCGCAGTATTTT.

The rearrangement joins TRBV3-1 (or the pseudogene TRBV3-2) to TRBJ1-1, with D possibly being TRBD1 (6 bases). V was clipped by 1 base and J by 1 base, with 10 bases between them. Germline CDR1 LGHDT, CDR2 YNNKEL (reference sequence). This CDR3 is built from 15 residues. DNA for the CDR3: TGTGCCAGCAGCCAAGGGGGACACGGGAACACTGAAGCTTTCTTT. Protein sequence: CASSQGGHGNTEAFF.

The chain recombines TRBV7-2 with TRBJ1-5; D is possibly TRBD1 (5 bases). This CDR3 has 15 amino acids. Trimming cost V 0 bases and J 5 bases, with 11 bases left between them. CDR1 and CDR2 from the germline V gene are SGHTA and FQGNSA. The CDR3 nucleotides read TGTGCCAGCAGCTTAGCGAGTGGGGGGTATCAGCCCCAGCATTTT. This codes for CASSLASGGYQPQHF.